These 13 T cell receptor beta chains share one sample of origin, sequenced in a study of CD8 T cells in ankylosing spondylitis. TCRdb reprocessed the 5' RACE reads via MiXCR and lists one record per CDR3 protein. The data contain over 110,000 distinct CDR3 sequences, approximately 8.4% of them seen just once; the ten biggest clones take up roughly 7.2%. Input material: synovial fluid, either unsorted or a sorted T cell fraction (not recorded which). These TCRs come from a male donor with ankylosing spondylitis.

A note on this clonotype: Being one base from a much bigger clone, this may be a read error. V is TRBV5-1 and J is TRBJ2-7; TRBD2 aligns across 13 bases. The CDR3 sequence is 16 residues long. Germline values: CDR1 SGHRS, CDR2 YFSETQ. The DNA of the CDR3 is TGCGCCATCAGCTTGGGACTAGCGGGGAGCTCCTACGAGCAGTACTTC. Translated: CAISLGLAGSSYEQYF. The full variable domain, completed using reference TRBV5-1 and TRBJ2-7, is KAGVTQTPRYLIKTRGQQVTLSCSPISGHRSVSWYQQTPGQGLQFLFEYFSETQRNKGNFPGRFSGRQFSNSRSEMNVSTLELGDSALYLCAISLGLAGSSYEQYFGPGTRLTVT.

At least ten counts were recorded for this clonotype. The rearrangement joins TRBV4-1 to TRBJ2-5; possible D gene TRBD2, 5 bases. The CDR3 length is 15 residues. Trimming pared 1 base from V and 5 bases from J, leaving 14 bases between. Germline V lookup: CDR1 MGHRA, CDR2 YSYEKL. CDR3 amino acids: CASSQGTLGGETQYF. The CDR3, as DNA: TGCGCCAGCAGCCAAGGTACCCTGGGCGGGGAGACCCAGTACTTC.

This clonotype was seen a few times. The J gene is TRBJ1-1, the V gene TRBV11-2; no definite D call. The germline CDR1 and CDR2 sequences are SGHAT and FQNNGV. Trimming took 0 bases from V and 9 from J, leaving 8 bases between them. The CDR3 consists of 12 residues. In DNA, the CDR3 is TGTGCCAGCAGCTTAGACACAGCTAAAGCTTTCTTT. It yields the protein CASSLDTAKAFF. Full variable domain (remainder filled in from reference TRBV11-2 and TRBJ1-1): EAGVAQSPRYKIIEKRQSVAFWCNPISGHATLYWYQQILGQGPKLLIQFQNNGVVDDSQLPKDRFSAERLKGVDSTLKIQPAKLEDSAVYLCASSLDTAKAFFGQGTRLTVV.

This clonotype turned up a few times. The V call is TRBV10-3, the J call TRBJ1-6, with D possibly matching TRBD1 (5 bases). This CDR3 is built from 22 residues. V gave up 7 bases and J gave up 5 bases, with 36 bases separating them. The germline gives CDR1 ENHRY, CDR2 SYGVKD. The CDR3 sequence: CAIKTGVPPSLWIVIDNSPLHF. DNA for the CDR3: TGTGCCATCAAAACGGGGGTCCCCCCTTCCCTTTGGATAGTGATTGATAATTCACCCCTCCACTTT.

V and J are TRBV5-5 and TRBJ2-5, with TRBD1 matching over 8 bases. Germline values: CDR1 SGHKS, CDR2 YYEKEE (reference sequence). V was clipped by 0 bases and J by 3 bases; unmatched bases: 13. The CDR3 extends over 18 amino acids. The CDR3 here is CASSLARTGGTYKETQYF. CDR3 nucleotide sequence: TGTGCCAGCAGCTTGGCCCGCACAGGGGGGACCTACAAAGAGACCCAGTACTTC.

This rearrangement joins TRBV4-3 to TRBJ2-1; D tentatively reads TRBD1 or TRBD2 (5 bases each). CDR3 length: 16 residues. Germline V CDR1 and CDR2: LGHNA, YSLEER. V was cut by 0 bases and J by 2 bases, with 11 bases left in between. CDR3 sequence: CASSQDRDPPYNEQFF. The CDR3 DNA sequence: TGCGCCAGCAGCCAAGATCGGGACCCTCCCTACAATGAGCAGTTCTTC.

This clonotype was seen at least ten times. The J gene is TRBJ1-1, the V gene TRBV20-1, with 9 bases fitting TRBD1. This CDR3 has 14 residues. Germline CDR1 is DFQATT and CDR2 is SNEGSKA (reference sequence). Trimming at V came to 5 bases and at J to 3 bases, leaving 7 bases not matched to a gene. CDR3: CSAPRDRDDTEAFF. The CDR3, as DNA: TGCAGTGCTCCCCGGGACAGGGATGACACTGAAGCTTTCTTT.

Many counts were recorded for this clonotype. This chain uses TRBV12-3 or TRBV12-4 with TRBJ1-5, with a weak D call TRBD1 (5 bases). Trimming took 1 base from V and 5 from J, leaving 15 bases between them. The CDR3 consists of 16 residues. The CDR3 DNA is TGTGCCAGCAGTTTAGGGGGACTATACGGTGATCAGCCCCAGCATTTT. This gives the protein CASSLGGLYGDQPQHF.

The V gene is TRBV20-1, the J gene TRBJ1-5, with 9 bases matching TRBD1. Germline CDR1 reads DFQATT; CDR2 reads SNEGSKA (reference sequence). V shed 6 bases and J 4 bases; nucleotides not matched to a gene: 10. The CDR3 has 15 amino acids. The CDR3 sequence is CSAPKTGGKNQPQHF. The CDR3 bases are TGCAGTGCCCCAAAGACAGGGGGTAAGAATCAGCCCCAGCATTTT.

On this clonotype itself: This CDR3 fails to terminate in the conserved phenylalanine or tryptophan, so it likely reflects a read error. This chain links TRBV20-1 with TRBJ2-7; 11 bases match TRBD2. Trimming removed 3 bases from V and 6 bases from J; junction bases left unmatched: 13. The CDR3 is 16 residues long. CDR1 and CDR2 from the germline V gene are DFQATT and SNEGSKA (reference sequence). The CDR3 DNA reads as TGCAGTGCTAGGTCGGCTAGCGGGAGGACCGGCCCCGAGCAGTACTCC. Protein: CSARSASGRTGPEQYS.

The chain uses TRBV7-2 and TRBJ2-5, with a possible D match to TRBD1 (5 bases). The CDR3 consists of 14 residues. CDR1 and CDR2 (germline): SGHTA, FQGNSA. Trimming shortened V by 5 bases and J by 5 bases, and 15 bases separated the two germline ends. The CDR3: CASSPGRSLETQYF. The CDR3 nucleotides read TGTGCCAGCAGCCCAGGGCGTTCCCTGGAGACCCAGTACTTC. The entire variable domain, with the rest obtained from reference TRBV7-2 and TRBJ2-5, is as follows: GAGVSQSPSNKVTEKGKDVELRCDPISGHTALYWYRQSLGQGLEFLIYFQGNSAPDKSGLPSDRFSAERTGGSVSTLTIQRTQQEDSAVYLCASSPGRSLETQYFGPGTRLLVL.

This clonotype was found a few times. CDR3 loop: CASNAAGGAETQYF. The CDR3 DNA reads as TGTGCCAGCAATGCAGCGGGGGGGGCAGAGACCCAGTACTTC. The chain is built from TRBV2 and TRBJ2-5, with 10 bases aligning to TRBD2. In germline, CDR1 is SNHLY, CDR2 FYNNEI. The CDR3 loop spans 14 amino acids. V shed 7 bases and J 4 bases; nucleotides not matched to a gene: 6.

Only a few counts were recorded for this clonotype. The V and J genes are TRBV6-5 and TRBJ2-7; no clear D. In germline, CDR1 is MNHEY, CDR2 SVGAGI. CDR3 size: 14 residues. V lost 4 bases to trimming and J lost 0 bases, with 10 bases between them. CDR3 sequence reads: CASSSFGNSYEQYF. The CDR3 DNA sequence: TGTGCCAGCAGTTCATTTGGAAACTCCTACGAGCAGTACTTC.